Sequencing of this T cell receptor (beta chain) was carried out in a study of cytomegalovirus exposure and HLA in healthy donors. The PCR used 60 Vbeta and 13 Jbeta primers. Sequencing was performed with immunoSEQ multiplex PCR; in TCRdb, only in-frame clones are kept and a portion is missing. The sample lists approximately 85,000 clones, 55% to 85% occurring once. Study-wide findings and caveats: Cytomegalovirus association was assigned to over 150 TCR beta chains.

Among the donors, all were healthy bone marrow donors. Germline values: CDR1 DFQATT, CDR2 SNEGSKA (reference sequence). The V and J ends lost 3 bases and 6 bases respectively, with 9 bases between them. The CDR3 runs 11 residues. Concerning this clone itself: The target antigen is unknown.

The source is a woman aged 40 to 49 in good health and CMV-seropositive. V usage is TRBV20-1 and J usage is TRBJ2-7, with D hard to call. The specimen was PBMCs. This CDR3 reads CSASLGFEQYF. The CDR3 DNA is TGCAGTGCTAGCCTGGGCTTCGAGCAGTACTTC.